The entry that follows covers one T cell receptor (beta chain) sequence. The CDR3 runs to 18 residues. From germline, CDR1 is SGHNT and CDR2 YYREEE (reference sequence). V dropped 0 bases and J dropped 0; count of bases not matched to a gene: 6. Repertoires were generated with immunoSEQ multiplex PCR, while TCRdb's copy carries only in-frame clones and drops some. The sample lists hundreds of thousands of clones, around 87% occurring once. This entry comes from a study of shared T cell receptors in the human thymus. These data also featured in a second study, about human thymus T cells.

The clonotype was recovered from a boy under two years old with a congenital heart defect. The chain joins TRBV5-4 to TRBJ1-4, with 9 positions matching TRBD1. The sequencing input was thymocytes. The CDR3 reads CASSLAIRQGATNEKLFF. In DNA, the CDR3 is TGTGCCAGCAGCTTGGCCATCCGACAGGGGGCAACTAATGAAAAACTGTTTTTT.